The clone carrying this TCR beta chain was seen a handful of times. Some clones are missing from TCRdb's copy, which holds only in-frame ones; the method was immunoSEQ multiplex PCR. The data show over 85,000 clones, 85% to 90% seen once. This entry is derived from a study of blood T cell repertoires in COVID-19. The V and J ends lost 7 bases and 10 bases, in that order; junction bases with no gene match: 8. This CDR3 region has 14 residues. CDR1 LNHDA and CDR2 SQIVND come from the germline V gene (reference sequence). This clonotype originated in a human donor in a cohort sampled during active COVID-19. The specimen sequenced was peripheral blood. The rearrangement joins TRBV19 to TRBJ1-6, with 9 bases aligning to TRBD1. CDR3 nucleotides: TGTGCCAGTACCCTGGGGACAGGGATATCACCCCTCCACTTT. This encodes CASTLGTGISPLHF.